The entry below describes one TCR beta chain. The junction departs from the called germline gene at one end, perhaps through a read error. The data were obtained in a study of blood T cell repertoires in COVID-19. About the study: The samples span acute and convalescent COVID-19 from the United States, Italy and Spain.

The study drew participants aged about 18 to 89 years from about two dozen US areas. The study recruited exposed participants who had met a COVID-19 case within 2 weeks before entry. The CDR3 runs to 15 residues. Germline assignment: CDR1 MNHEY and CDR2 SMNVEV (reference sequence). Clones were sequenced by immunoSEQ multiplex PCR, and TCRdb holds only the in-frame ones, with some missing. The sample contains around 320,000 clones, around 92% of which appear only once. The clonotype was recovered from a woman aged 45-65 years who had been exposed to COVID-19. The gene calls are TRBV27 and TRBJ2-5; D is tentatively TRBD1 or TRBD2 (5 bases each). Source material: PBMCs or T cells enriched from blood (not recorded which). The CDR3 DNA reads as TGTGCTAGCAGTTTATCAGGGAGACGGGCAGAGACCCAGTACTTC. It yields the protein CASSLSGRRAETQYF.